The clone carrying this T cell receptor beta chain was detected a few times. The antigen remains unidentified. The PBMCs were taken from approximately 11 ml of fresh peripheral blood. This record comes from a study of T cells in Graves' hyperthyroidism and ophthalmopathy. Study-level points and caveats: Most expanded thyroid clonotypes above 0.001 also appeared in blood.

RNA transcripts gave rise to amplified TCR beta CDR3 regions. Carried out on the TCR CDR3, a first-round RT-PCR used the HTBI primer set. TCRdb re-called the multiplex PCR reads through MiXCR, storing one row per CDR3 protein. The table records over 350,000 distinct CDR3 sequences, roughly 15% of them present only once. The CDR3 is made up of 12 amino acids. Unmatched junction bases numbered 3, after V lost 5 bases and J lost 8 bases. Germline V CDR1 and CDR2: LGHNA, YNFKEQ. J is TRBJ2-3 and V is TRBV4-2; 8 nucleotides match TRBD2. The TCR originated in a man between 18 and 29 years old with Graves' ophthalmopathy. Specimen: blood. The CDR3 nucleotides read TGTGCCAGCAGCGAGGGACTAGGTACGCAGTATTTT. Translating gives CASSEGLGTQYF.